This entry describes one T cell receptor beta chain. This specimen belongs to a study of shared clonotypes between healthy human individuals. CD8 cells regarded as naive lacked CD45RO, were positively chosen for CCR7, and omitted terminally differentiated effector memory CD45RA+ cells. The CDR3 contains 14 residues. The germline CDR1 and CDR2 sequences are SGHDT and YYEEEE. The V end lost 5 bases, the J end lost 0 bases, and 12 bases lay between the germline ends. Libraries were prepared by immunoSEQ multiplex PCR; TCRdb keeps only in-frame clonotypes and omits some of them. Among millions of clones listed, approximately 94% were seen once.

Sequencing was carried out using naive CD8+ T cells from PBMCs. V is TRBV5-6 and J is TRBJ2-7; D gene unclear. The clonotype comes from a man younger than 30 in good health. Some clones in this sample may be carry-over from other donors' samples. This CDR3 is CASRDQGSSYEQYF. The CDR3 nucleotides are TGTGCCAGCAGAGATCAAGGGTCCTCCTACGAGCAGTACTTC.